Following are 19 T cell receptor beta chains from one sample sequenced in a study of T cell repertoires and Cas9 in healthy adults (dated by TCRdb to between 2018 and 2020). Receptor libraries were prepared by the immunoSEQ multiplex PCR assay. Entries here come from immuneACCESS through TCRdb and include only in-frame sequences with V and J called. Some clones fail to appear in such tables; in the studies checked, an unresolved V gene covers under half of the shortfall, and the cause of the remainder is unknown. In all, the sample holds roughly 14,000 clones, and 89% of those were seen once. The ten largest clones represent around 1.5% of the sample. Sequenced material: Tregs (CD4+, CD25+, CD127-, CD137-, CD154-) from PBMCs; culture status not recorded. All receptors come from a human donor in good health.

The chain combines TRBV11-3 with TRBJ2-5; the D gene is possibly TRBD2 (6 bases). The germline CDR1 and CDR2 sequences are SGHNT and YENEEA. Trimming stripped 2 bases from V and 5 bases from J, with 18 bases between. The CDR3 spans 16 residues. The CDR3 is CASSLMFGAGRETQYF. CDR3 DNA sequence: TGTGCCAGCAGCTTAATGTTCGGGGCGGGGCGGGAGACCCAGTACTTC.

The chain combines TRBV29-1 with TRBJ2-1, with 8 bases that match TRBD2. The trim removed 7 bases at V and 2 bases at J, leaving 7 bases unmatched. This CDR3 is built from 14 residues. The germline V gene has CDR1 SQVTM and CDR2 ANQGSEA. CDR3 sequence reads: CSGKTTSAYNEQFF. CDR3 in DNA: TGCAGCGGTAAGACGACTAGCGCCTACAATGAGCAGTTCTTC.

J is TRBJ1-5 and V is TRBV7-2; 7 bases map to TRBD1. CDR1 is SGHTA and CDR2 is FQGNSA in the germline V gene. The CDR3 runs 16 residues. V lost 5 bases, J lost 0 bases, and 7 bases stayed unmatched. CDR3 sequence: CASSPKTGFSNQPQHF. The CDR3 nucleotides are TGTGCCAGCAGCCCCAAGACAGGGTTTAGCAATCAGCCCCAGCATTTT.

V usage is TRBV7-2 and J usage is TRBJ1-2; 9 bases fit TRBD1. This CDR3 comprises 13 residues. CDR1 is SGHTA and CDR2 is FQGNSA in the germline V gene. The ends lost 5 bases at V and 6 bases at J; junction bases unmatched: 4. The CDR3 protein is CASSPRQGDGYTF. The DNA for the CDR3 is TGTGCCAGCAGCCCCCGACAGGGGGATGGCTACACCTTC.

The chain recombines TRBV4-3 with TRBJ2-3; D remains ambiguous. CDR1 and CDR2 from the germline V gene are LGHNA and YSLEER. V shed 1 base and J shed 2 bases, with 10 bases lying between them. The CDR3 contains 15 residues. CDR3 coding DNA: TGCGCCAGCAGCCAAGGCGGAGATCCCACAGATACGCAGTATTTT. Its translation is CASSQGGDPTDTQYF.

V usage is TRBV9 and J usage is TRBJ2-3; TRBD2 matches at 9 bases. The CDR3 is 16 amino acids. V lost 2 bases, J lost 0 bases, and 4 bases stayed unmatched. Germline CDR1 SGDLS, CDR2 YYNGEE. The CDR3 nucleotides read TGTGCCAGCAGCGTGGGACTAGCCGCTAGCACAGATACGCAGTATTTT. It is translated as CASSVGLAASTDTQYF. Complete variable domain (other parts from reference TRBV9 and TRBJ2-3): DSGVTQTPKHLITATGQRVTLRCSPRSGDLSVYWYQQSLDQGLQFLIQYYNGEERAKGNILERFSAQQFPDLHSELNLSSLELGDSALYFCASSVGLAASTDTQYFGPGTRLTVL.

A few counts support this clone. The chain carries TRBV2 and TRBJ1-3, with D uncertain. V lost 6 bases to trimming and J lost 0 bases, with 3 bases between them. The germline gives CDR1 SNHLY, CDR2 FYNNEI. There are 12 residues in the CDR3. The CDR3 here is CASRVSGNTIYF. CDR3 nucleotides: TGTGCCAGCAGGGTCTCTGGAAACACCATATATTTT.

V and J are TRBV7-9 and TRBJ1-1, with D possibly matching TRBD1 (6 bases). The V end lost 1 base, the J end lost 4 bases, and 10 bases lay between the germline ends. The length of the CDR3 is 14 residues. Germline assignment: CDR1 SEHNR and CDR2 FQNEAQ (reference sequence). This chain's CDR3 is CASSLVGGFTEAFF. The CDR3 bases are TGTGCCAGCAGCTTAGTAGGGGGGTTCACTGAAGCTTTCTTT.

J is TRBJ1-4 and V is TRBV28; D uncertain. Trimming took off 8 bases at V and 4 bases at J, with 5 bases between the two ends. CDR3 length equals 11 residues. Germline V lookup: CDR1 MDHEN, CDR2 SYDVKM. The CDR3 here is CASRDNEKLFF. The CDR3 DNA reads TGTGCCAGCCGGGATAATGAAAAACTGTTTTTT.

This chain joins TRBV7-9 and TRBJ2-7; 13 bases line up with TRBD2. The V segment lost 4 bases and the J segment 1 base; nucleotides outside the gene matches: 7. Germline V CDR1 and CDR2: SEHNR, FQNEAQ (reference sequence). The length of the CDR3 is 17 residues. CDR3 DNA sequence: TGTGCCAGCAGCTCCCTGGGACTAGCGGGACCATCCTACGAGCAGTACGTC. Protein sequence: CASSSLGLAGPSYEQYV.

This rearrangement joins TRBV28 to TRBJ2-7; 7 nucleotides match TRBD2. Germline CDR1 is MDHEN and CDR2 is SYDVKM. This CDR3 has 13 residues. Unmatched junction bases numbered 3, after V lost 7 bases and J lost 0 bases. The CDR3 DNA follows: TGTGCCAGCAAGCGGGGAAACTCCTACGAGCAGTACGTC. Its protein product is CASKRGNSYEQYV.

This clone was recorded once. The chain employs TRBV19 and TRBJ2-7; D unclear. This CDR3 contains 15 residues. Trimming shortened V by 10 bases and J by 0 bases, and 19 bases separated the two germline ends. CDR1 is LNHDA, CDR2 SQIVND, per germline (reference sequence). The CDR3 sequence is CATSPRLTSSYEQYV. CDR3 nucleotides: TGTGCCACATCCCCCCGGCTCACAAGCTCCTACGAGCAGTACGTC.

The chain carries TRBV25-1 and TRBJ2-3, with D possibly TRBD2 on 6 matching bases. Trimming removed 4 bases from V and 6 bases from J, with 14 bases in between. Germline-derived CDR1 and CDR2 are MGHDK and SYGVNS. The CDR3 is 14 amino acids. CDR3 nucleotides: TGTGCCAGCAGTGTCTGGCGGGATGTCGATACGCAGTATTTT. Residues: CASSVWRDVDTQYF.

The chain employs TRBV4-2 and TRBJ2-3; 13 positions agree with TRBD2. The CDR3 sequence is 17 residues long. Germline trimming cut 4 bases from V and 4 bases from J; bases unmatched to any gene: 8. The germline V gene has CDR1 LGHNA and CDR2 YNFKEQ. The DNA of the CDR3 is TGTGCCAGCAGCCCCAGACCACTAGCGGGAGGGGCAGATACGCAGTATTTT. This encodes CASSPRPLAGGADTQYF.

With respect to this clone: Lacking the conserved final phenylalanine or tryptophan, this CDR3 likely reflects a read error. The V call is TRBV5-6, the J call TRBJ2-4, with a tentative D call TRBD1 (7 bases). CDR1 is SGHDT and CDR2 is YYEEEE in the germline V gene. V shed 7 bases and J shed 7 bases, with 12 bases lying between them. This CDR3 has 12 amino acids. The CDR3: CASGPGGNIQYL. CDR3 bases: TGTGCCAGCGGTCCAGGGGGGAACATTCAGTACCTC.

This chain links TRBV28 with TRBJ2-1, with 7 bases matching TRBD2. V lost 5 bases to trimming and J lost 0 bases; unmatched junction nucleotides: 4. The CDR3 length is 15 residues. Germline V gene lookup returns CDR1 MDHEN and CDR2 SYDVKM. CDR3 region: CASSISGISYNEQFF. CDR3 in DNA: TGTGCCAGCAGTATAAGCGGGATCTCCTACAATGAGCAGTTCTTC.

The V gene is TRBV7-2, the J gene TRBJ2-1, with TRBD1 as a possible D gene (5 bases). Germline V gives CDR1 SGHTA, CDR2 FQGNSA. V was trimmed by 3 bases and J by 1 base, leaving 10 bases between them. The CDR3 is 15 amino acids. DNA of the CDR3: TGTGCCAGCAGCTTGGGGCTAGGATCCTACAATGAGCAGTTCTTC. It codes for CASSLGLGSYNEQFF.

To note about this clone: This specimen includes other DNA sequences encoding the same CDR3. The J gene is TRBJ1-1, the V gene TRBV7-3; possible D gene TRBD1, 6 bases. V lost 3 bases and J 5 bases, leaving 13 bases between the germline ends. Germline values: CDR1 SGHTA, CDR2 FQGTGA. This CDR3 has 14 amino acids. In DNA, the CDR3 is TGTGCCAGCAGCTTGACGGGGGCCAGAACTGAAGCTTTCTTT. Encoded protein: CASSLTGARTEAFF.

This rearrangement joins TRBV1 to TRBJ2-6; the D call of TRBD1 is as the table states it, not checked on the DNA. TRBV1 is annotated as a pseudogene. This CDR3 is built from 18 residues. CDR3 sequence: CTSRRFCLCTSRANVLTF. For the CDR3, the DNA is TGCACCAGCAGAAGATTTTGTTTGTGCACAAGTCGGGCCAACGTCCTGACTTTC.